These 8 T cell receptor beta chains came from one sample sequenced in a study of blood T cell repertoires in COVID-19. Sequenced by immunoSEQ multiplex PCR; TCRdb stores in-frame clones only, minus some. Of 400,000 or so clones in the sample, about 87% were seen once. The sequenced material came from peripheral blood. These receptor sequences come from a man aged 18 to 35 with COVID-19, enrolled during active disease.

This rearrangement joins TRBV5-1 to TRBJ1-2; 9 bases fit TRBD1. The CDR3 consists of 13 residues. V gave up 4 bases and J gave up 4 bases; unmatched junction bases: 2. CDR1 is SGHRS, CDR2 YFSETQ, per germline. The CDR3 sequence: CASSGGQGYGYTF. In DNA form, the CDR3 reads TGCGCCAGCAGCGGGGGACAGGGCTATGGCTACACCTTC.

The CDR3 region has the DNA TGTGCCAGCAGTCAATCCGGGGGCTCCTACGAGCAGTACTTC. Translating it yields CASSQSGGSYEQYF. This chain connects TRBV11-2 to TRBJ2-7, with D perhaps TRBD2 (6 bases). V was cut by 6 bases and J by 0 bases, with 12 bases left in between. The CDR3 runs 14 residues. The germline gives CDR1 SGHAT, CDR2 FQNNGV.

The rearrangement joins TRBV5-1 to TRBJ2-1, with D possibly being TRBD1 (6 bases). The CDR3 length is 14 residues. The V end was cut by 0 bases, the J end by 9 bases, with 13 bases between. The germline gives CDR1 SGHRS, CDR2 YFSETQ. The CDR3 DNA follows: TGCGCCAGCAGCTTGGCGTTCCGAGGGGGTGAGCAGTTCTTC. Residues: CASSLAFRGGEQFF.

The chain couples TRBV6-5 to TRBJ2-5; D is undetermined. V was clipped by 5 bases and J by 0 bases, with 10 bases between them. Germline CDR1 MNHEY, CDR2 SVGAGI. This CDR3 contains 14 residues. CDR3 protein: CASSRIRDQETQYF. CDR3 sequence (DNA): TGTGCCAGCAGTCGGATCCGGGACCAAGAGACCCAGTACTTC.

The chain carries TRBV7-3 and TRBJ2-1; D not resolved. The CDR3 length is 14 residues. Germline V gene data show CDR1 as SGHTA and CDR2 as FQGTGA. Trimming left V 0 bases short and J 9 bases short, with 12 bases between. The CDR3 is CASSLTLASVEQFF. As DNA, the CDR3 is TGTGCCAGCAGCTTAACGTTGGCTAGTGTTGAGCAGTTCTTC.

The genes are TRBV5-6 and TRBJ2-2; TRBD2 might be the D (6 bases). Germline values: CDR1 SGHDT, CDR2 YYEEEE. This CDR3 is built from 14 residues. V lost 5 bases to trimming and J lost 5 bases, with 13 bases between them. DNA for the CDR3: TGTGCCAGCAGGGGGTCAGGGAGGACCGGGGAGCTGTTTTTT. It encodes CASRGSGRTGELFF.

This chain links TRBV27 with TRBJ1-4; D gene uncertain. The CDR3 length is 14 residues. Germline assignment: CDR1 MNHEY and CDR2 SMNVEV (reference sequence). V dropped 5 bases and J dropped 6 bases, with 13 bases sitting between them. The chain's CDR3 is CASSPQAIDEKLFF. The CDR3 DNA is TGTGCCAGCAGTCCCCAAGCAATTGATGAAAAACTGTTTTTT.

CDR3 amino acids: CASSQLLAGGSTDTQYF. As DNA, the CDR3 is TGTGCCAGCAGCCAACTATTGGCGGGAGGGAGCACAGATACGCAGTATTTT. V usage is TRBV3-1 (or the pseudogene TRBV3-2) and J usage is TRBJ2-3; 9 nucleotides align to TRBD2. The V gene end was trimmed by 2 bases and the J gene end by 0 bases; junction bases not matched to a gene: 6. CDR3 size: 17 residues. Germline V gene data show CDR1 as LGHDT and CDR2 as YNNKEL (reference sequence).